A single T cell receptor (beta chain) is shown here with its context. Its target is unknown. This sample was taken from a study of T cell repertoires in cytomegalovirus infection. Findings and limits, study-wide: The response measured ex vivo was dominated by TCR beta clonotypes (HLA-C-restricted and CMV-specific).

The CDR3 consists of 14 residues. Trimming took off 6 bases at V and 1 base at J, with 11 bases between the two ends. Looked up from germline, CDR1 is SGHDT and CDR2 is YYEEEE. A single record per CDR3 protein comes from TCRdb applying MiXCR to the reads. The table includes around 290,000 distinct CDR3 sequences, around 25% detected once. The sample consisted of PBMCs. The receptor was isolated from a human donor in good health (CMV status not recorded). Some clones in this sample may be carry-over from other donors' samples. The chain recombines TRBV5-6 with TRBJ2-1; TRBD2 might be the D (5 bases). CDR3 in DNA: TGTGCCAGCACCTCGAGGGTGTCCTACAATGAGCAGTTCTTC. This gives the protein CASTSRVSYNEQFF.